Below, 17 T cell receptor beta chains from the same sample are listed, as sequenced in a study of tumor-infiltrating lymphocytes in oesophageal squamous cell carcinoma. Each CDR3 protein is one row after TCRdb ran MiXCR on the PCR reads. There are about 3,400 distinct CDR3 sequences in the sample; approximately 16% occur only once, and about a quarter lies in the top ten. The sample comprised esophageal tumor tissue. These receptors came from a male donor with esophageal squamous cell carcinoma.

The genes are TRBV19 and TRBJ1-1, with a tentative D call TRBD1 (5 bases). The CDR3 extends over 14 amino acids. Germline loops: CDR1 LNHDA, CDR2 SQIVND (reference sequence). V was shortened by 6 bases and J by 0 bases, with 11 bases between the two germline ends. The CDR3: CASRLTEMNTEAFF. The CDR3, as DNA: TGTGCCAGTAGACTGACAGAGATGAACACTGAAGCTTTCTTT.

In this sample, this clonotype is medium-sized (0.01 to 0.1%). The chain combines TRBV7-2 with TRBJ2-7, with D uncertain. Germline CDR1 is SGHTA and CDR2 is FQGNSA. Trimming took 1 base from V and 6 from J, leaving 16 bases between them. The CDR3 runs to 15 residues. CDR3 bases: TGTGCCAGCAGCTTAGAGGTAATGGACGGCTCCGAGCAGTACTTC. Its translation is CASSLEVMDGSEQYF.

In its sample, this clonotype was seen a few times. The final CDR3 position lacks the conserved phenylalanine or tryptophan, pointing to a likely read error. No DNA is shown, since the ends of the CDR3 on it are uncertain; the CDR3 is the one TCRdb lists. J is TRBJ2-1 and V is TRBV6-1. The CDR3 has 13 amino acids, counting both end residues. The V gene's germline CDR1 is MNHNS and CDR2 SASEGT. CDR3 sequence reads: CASSETFGYTFGS.

This clonotype is deemed large. At one of its ends the junction is not consistent with the germline gene, which may arise from a read error. V gene TRBV7-7 combines with J gene TRBJ2-5; weak D call: TRBD1 (7 bases). This CDR3 is 14 amino acids long. Germline loops: CDR1 SSHAT, CDR2 FNYEAQ (reference sequence). The CDR3 reads CASSLVSGGETQYF. The CDR3 nucleotides read TGTGCTAGCAGCTTGGTATCAGGGGGGGAGACCCAGTACTTC.

This clonotype was detected many times. A read error is possible here, since a much larger clone lies one base away. This chain links TRBV6-6 with TRBJ2-1; 11 bases fit TRBD2. The DNA matches TRBJ2-7 better at its end, which makes the J call doubtful. Germline lookup yields CDR1 MNHNY and CDR2 SVGAGI (reference sequence). There are 19 residues in the CDR3. CDR3 DNA: TGTGCCAGCAGTTACTCAAAACTAGCGGGGGAGAGCTCCTACAATGAGCAGTACTTC. Translating gives CASSYSKLAGESSYNEQYF.

There are many counts of this clonotype. The chain combines TRBV19 with TRBJ1-1; a possible D gene is TRBD1 (6 bases). Germline CDR1 and CDR2: LNHDA and SQIVND (reference sequence). This CDR3 region has 14 residues. V was pared by 2 bases and J by 0 bases, with 7 bases between. CDR3 nucleotides: TGTGCCAGTAGTATACAGGGGTTGAACACTGAAGCTTTCTTT. Protein product: CASSIQGLNTEAFF.

By sample share, this clonotype is medium-sized. The rearrangement uses TRBV27 and TRBJ1-2; 9 positions agree with TRBD1. V lost 3 bases to trimming and J lost 7 bases; unmatched junction nucleotides: 6. Germline V lookup: CDR1 MNHEY, CDR2 SMNVEV (reference sequence). CDR3 length equals 14 residues. CDR3: CASSFQGQGAGYTF. The CDR3 DNA sequence: TGTGCCAGCAGTTTTCAGGGACAGGGAGCTGGCTACACCTTC.

The table lists this clonotype with many counts. The rearrangement uses TRBV18 and TRBJ1-1, with 7 bases identical to TRBD1. CDR1 and CDR2 from the germline V gene are KGHSH and LQKENI. The CDR3 extends over 13 amino acids. V shed 4 bases, J shed 4 bases, and the junction held 3 bases outside the gene matches. In DNA, the CDR3 is TGTGCCAGCTCACTGACAGGGTCCACTGAAGCTTTCTTT. This gives the protein CASSLTGSTEAFF.

This clonotype came up many times. The chain uses TRBV14 and TRBJ2-5, with D perhaps TRBD1 (6 bases). The CDR3 is made up of 15 amino acids. The germline V and J ends were trimmed by 5 bases and 7 bases, with 20 bases remaining between them. From germline, CDR1 is SGHDN and CDR2 FVKESK. CDR3 DNA sequence: TGTGCCAGCAGCGATTTAGGGGGTGACTTGGGGACCCAGTACTTC. Amino acids: CASSDLGGDLGTQYF.

This clonotype was seen at least ten times. The genes are TRBV6-1 and TRBJ2-3; 16 nucleotides match TRBD2. The CDR3 has 18 residues. Per the germline V gene, CDR1 is MNHNS and CDR2 is SASEGT. V dropped 5 bases and J dropped 3; count of bases not matched to a gene: 8. The CDR3, as DNA: TGTGCCAGCAGTACCTCTACGGGACTAGCGGGAGGGACAGATACGCAGTATTTT. It codes for CASSTSTGLAGGTDTQYF.

Turning to this clonotype: Lacking the conserved final phenylalanine or tryptophan, this CDR3 likely reflects a read error. No DNA is shown, since the ends of the CDR3 on it are uncertain; the CDR3 is the one TCRdb lists. The genes are TRBV7-6 and TRBJ2-6; the D segment call TRBD2 is taken from the table without a DNA check. Including both end residues, the CDR3 is 14 amino acids long. Germline values: CDR1 SGHVS, CDR2 FNYEAQ. The CDR3 here is CASSPGTSGGRGGL.

There are many counts of this clonotype. V and J are TRBV5-5 and TRBJ2-1, with TRBD1 as a possible D gene (5 bases). V gave up 4 bases and J gave up 6 bases, with 17 bases separating them. Germline V lookup: CDR1 SGHKS, CDR2 YYEKEE (reference sequence). The CDR3 totals 15 residues. The CDR3 sequence: CASSKPKGLGNEQFF. In DNA form, the CDR3 reads TGTGCCAGCAGCAAGCCCAAGGGGCTTGGCAATGAGCAGTTCTTC.

This chain uses TRBV3-1 with TRBJ2-3; unclear D gene. The DNA end lines up better with TRBJ2-7; the J call may be wrong. The CDR3 consists of 16 residues. Germline loops: CDR1 LGHDT, CDR2 YNNKEL (reference sequence). Here the CDR3 reads CASSLVTSAVPYEQYF. The CDR3 DNA sequence: TGTGCCAGCAGCCTGGTGACATCGGCGGTCCCCTACGAGCAGTACTTC.

This clonotype was counted at least ten times. This chain uses TRBV6-1 with TRBJ1-3; 7 bases are shared with TRBD1. V shed 4 bases and J 0 bases; nucleotides not matched to a gene: 12. CDR3 length: 18 residues. CDR1 is MNHNS and CDR2 is SASEGT in the germline V gene. The CDR3 reads CASSVSIPGQISGNTIYF. The CDR3, as DNA: TGTGCCAGCAGTGTTAGCATCCCGGGACAGATCTCTGGAAACACCATATATTTT.

In its sample, this clonotype was seen a few times. The CDR3 ends on some other residue instead of the conserved phenylalanine or tryptophan, so this is likely a read error. The DNA is left out, because the CDR3 cannot be placed on it with certainty; the CDR3 is given as TCRdb lists it. The gene calls are TRBV7-7 and TRBJ2-7; the D call TRBD1 from the table was never checked on the DNA. Both ends counted, the CDR3 spans 8 residues. Germline-derived CDR1 and CDR2 are SSHAT and FNYEAQ (reference sequence). CDR3 sequence reads: CASSLGVP.

With respect to this clonotype: No conserved phenylalanine or tryptophan ends this CDR3, so it is likely a read error. It is unclear where the CDR3 begins or ends on the DNA, so no DNA is shown, and the CDR3 is as TCRdb lists it. This rearrangement joins TRBV12-3 or TRBV12-4 to TRBJ2-1; TRBD1 is the table's D call and was not checked against the DNA. The CDR3 numbers 17 amino acids, ends counted. The CDR3 reads CASSSGPPDPYGYTFGS.

The chain has TRBV27 and TRBJ1-5; D gene ambiguous. Germline V lookup: CDR1 MNHEY, CDR2 SMNVEV (reference sequence). V lost 2 bases and J 0 bases, leaving 8 bases between the germline ends. This CDR3 contains 15 residues. CDR3 sequence: CASSLEGYSNQPQHF. The CDR3 DNA is TGTGCCAGCAGTTTAGAGGGCTATAGCAATCAGCCCCAGCATTTT.